This TCR beta chain was recorded in a study of blood T cell repertoires in COVID-19. CDR3 length equals 12 residues. V gave up 1 base and J gave up 9 bases, with 9 bases separating them. Germline CDR1 reads LNHDA; CDR2 reads SQIVND (reference sequence). Data came from immunoSEQ multiplex PCR; TCRdb stores just in-frame clones and leaves some out. The sample carries a few hundred thousand clones, just under 90% recorded once. The participants were between 18 and 89 years old and came from 24 US areas. Each participant's cohort was designated according to participant-reported clinical history. Donors of Cohort 3 who recovered were those that had two negative PCRs, clearance, or symptom resolution.

The material sequenced was PBMCs or T cells enriched from blood (not recorded which). J is TRBJ1-2 and V is TRBV19; D remains ambiguous. The sequence derives from a man younger than 45 who had recovered from COVID-19. In DNA form, the CDR3 reads TGTGCCAGTAGTATAGCCCCAGGAAGCTACACCTTC. This translates into CASSIAPGSYTF.